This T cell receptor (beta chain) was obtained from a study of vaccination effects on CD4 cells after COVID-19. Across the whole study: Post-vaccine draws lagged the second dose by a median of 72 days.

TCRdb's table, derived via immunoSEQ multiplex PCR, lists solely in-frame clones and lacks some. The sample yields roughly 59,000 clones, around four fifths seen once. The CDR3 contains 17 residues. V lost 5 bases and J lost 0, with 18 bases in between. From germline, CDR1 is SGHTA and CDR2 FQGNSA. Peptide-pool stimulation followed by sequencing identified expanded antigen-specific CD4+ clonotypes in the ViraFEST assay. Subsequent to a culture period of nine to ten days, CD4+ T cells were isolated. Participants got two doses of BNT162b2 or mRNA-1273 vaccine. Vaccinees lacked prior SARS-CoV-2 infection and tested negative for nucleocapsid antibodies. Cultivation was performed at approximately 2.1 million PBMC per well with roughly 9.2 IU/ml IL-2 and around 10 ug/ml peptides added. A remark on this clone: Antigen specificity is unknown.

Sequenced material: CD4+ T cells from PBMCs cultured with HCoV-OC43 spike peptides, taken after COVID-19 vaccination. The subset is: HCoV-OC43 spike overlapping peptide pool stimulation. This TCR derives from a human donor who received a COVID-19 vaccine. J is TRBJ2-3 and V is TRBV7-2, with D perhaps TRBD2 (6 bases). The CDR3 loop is CASSPAGLGASTDTQYF. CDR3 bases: TGTGCCAGCAGCCCCGCGGGACTCGGTGCTAGCACAGATACGCAGTATTTT.